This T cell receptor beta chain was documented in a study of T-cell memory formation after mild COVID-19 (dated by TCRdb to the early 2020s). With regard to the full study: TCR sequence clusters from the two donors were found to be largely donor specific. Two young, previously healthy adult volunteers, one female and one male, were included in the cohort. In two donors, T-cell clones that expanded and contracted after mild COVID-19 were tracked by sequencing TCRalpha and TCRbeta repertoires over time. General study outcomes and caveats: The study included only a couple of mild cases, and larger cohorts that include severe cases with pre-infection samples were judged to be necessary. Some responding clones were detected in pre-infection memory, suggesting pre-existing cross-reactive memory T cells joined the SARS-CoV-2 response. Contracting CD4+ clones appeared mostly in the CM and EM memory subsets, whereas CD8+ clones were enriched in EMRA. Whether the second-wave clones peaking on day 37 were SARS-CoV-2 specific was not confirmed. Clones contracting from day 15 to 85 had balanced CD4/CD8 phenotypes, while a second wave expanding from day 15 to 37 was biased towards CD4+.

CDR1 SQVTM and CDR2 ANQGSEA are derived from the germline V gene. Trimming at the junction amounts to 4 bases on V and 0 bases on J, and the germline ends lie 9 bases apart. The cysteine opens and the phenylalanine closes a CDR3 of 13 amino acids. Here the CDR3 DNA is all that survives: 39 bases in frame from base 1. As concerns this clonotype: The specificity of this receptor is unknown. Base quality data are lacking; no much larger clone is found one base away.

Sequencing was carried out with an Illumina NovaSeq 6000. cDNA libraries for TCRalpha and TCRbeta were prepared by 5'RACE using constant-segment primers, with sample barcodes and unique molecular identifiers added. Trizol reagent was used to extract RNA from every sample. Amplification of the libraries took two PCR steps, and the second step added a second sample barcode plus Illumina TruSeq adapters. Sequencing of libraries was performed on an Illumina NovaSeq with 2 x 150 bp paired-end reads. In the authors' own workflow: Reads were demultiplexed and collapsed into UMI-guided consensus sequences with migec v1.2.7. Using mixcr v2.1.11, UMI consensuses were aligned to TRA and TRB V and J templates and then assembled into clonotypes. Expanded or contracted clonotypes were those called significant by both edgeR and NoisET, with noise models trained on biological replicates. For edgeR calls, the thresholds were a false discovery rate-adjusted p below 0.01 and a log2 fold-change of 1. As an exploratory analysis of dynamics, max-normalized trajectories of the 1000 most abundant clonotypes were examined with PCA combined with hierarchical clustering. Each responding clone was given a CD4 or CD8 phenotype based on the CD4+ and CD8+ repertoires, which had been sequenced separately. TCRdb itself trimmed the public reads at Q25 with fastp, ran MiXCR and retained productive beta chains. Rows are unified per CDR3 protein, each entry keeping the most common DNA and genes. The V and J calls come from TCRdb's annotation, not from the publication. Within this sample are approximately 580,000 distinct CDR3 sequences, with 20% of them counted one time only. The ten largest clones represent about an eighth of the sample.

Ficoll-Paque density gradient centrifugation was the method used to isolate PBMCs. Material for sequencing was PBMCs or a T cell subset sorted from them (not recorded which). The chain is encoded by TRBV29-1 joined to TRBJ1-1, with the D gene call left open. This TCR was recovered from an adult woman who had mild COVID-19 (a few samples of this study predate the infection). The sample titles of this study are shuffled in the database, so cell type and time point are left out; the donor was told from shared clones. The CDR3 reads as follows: CSVATRMNTEAFF. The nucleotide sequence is TGCAGCGTTGCCACGCGGATGAACACTGAAGCTTTCTTT. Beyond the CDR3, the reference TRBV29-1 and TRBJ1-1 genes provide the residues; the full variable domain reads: SAVISQKPSRDICQRGTSLTIQCQVDSQVTMMFWYRQQPGQSLTLIATANQGSEATYESGFVIDKFPISRPNLTFSTLTVSNMSPEDSSIYLCSVATRMNTEAFFGQGTRLTVV.